Listed below are T cell receptor beta chains from one sample, sequenced in a study of OX40 agonist ivuxolimab in advanced cancers. Sequencing was performed with immunoSEQ multiplex PCR; in TCRdb, only in-frame clones are kept and a portion is missing. The data show about 76,000 clones, approximately 83% seen once. This specimen consisted of CD4+ or CD8+ T cells sorted from blood, obtained in a trial of the OX40 agonist ivuxolimab. The receptors originated from an adult with an advanced solid tumor such as melanoma, head and neck, liver or kidney cancer. Both conserved end residues are trimmed from each CDR3.

j_call v_call cdr3_aa
TRBJ2-1 TRBV5-1 ASSLEGGGTSYNEQF
TRBJ1-4 TRBV6-5 ANLTPGTNEKLF
TRBJ2-1 TRBV27 ASSLWGLGSYNEQF
TRBJ2-1 TRBV5-5 ASSSLAGGYEQF
TRBJ2-3 TRBV5-4 ASSSHTDTQY
TRBJ1-3 TRBV5-6 ASSLAGGAQSFGNTIY
TRBJ2-1 TRBV11-3 ASSSTGDRNEQF
TRBJ2-5 TRBV4-1 ASSAVGVIETQY
TRBJ2-7 TRBV11-3 ASSFLRGTGPYEQY
TRBJ1-4 TRBV30 AWSVEGQGKDLF
TRBJ1-4 TRBV30 AWSVTLGPRGEKLF
TRBJ2-3 TRBV4-3 ASSQHRGPTDTQY
TRBJ1-6 TRBV6-6 ASSRGGTDNSPLH
TRBJ2-7 TRBV11-3 ASSLSYTYEQY
TRBJ2-5 TRBV2 ASSVGRSQETQY
TRBJ2-2 TRBV19 ASSAQETNTGELF
TRBJ1-1 TRBV5-1 ASSIGQANTEAF
TRBJ1-2 TRBV18 ASSPRGEMLFGYT
TRBJ1-1 TRBV7-9 ASRNPTEAF
TRBJ1-2 TRBV30 AWRTKGNYGYT
TRBJ2-5 TRBV5-1 ASSLTGATYQETQY
TRBJ1-2 TRBV6-5 ASSPGGGYGYT
TRBJ1-2 TRBV19 ASSITGRRDYGYT
TRBJ2-7 TRBV7-7 ASSRGLAYEQY
TRBJ2-7 TRBV6-5 ASRRTSGTPGQY
TRBJ2-5 TRBV7-2 ASSLRSSREGGGTQY
TRBJ1-6 TRBV6-5 ASSNRGLGAPLH
TRBJ2-7 TRBV6-5 ASTFSYEQY
TRBJ1-1 TRBV29-1 SAPEAF
TRBJ1-1 TRBV7-2 ASSFLGGNTEAF
TRBJ2-7 TRBV5-1 ASSSATTGQTYEQY
TRBJ2-2 TRBV7-3 ASRSRDLGYTGELF
TRBJ1-1 TRBV9 ASSVNPNTEAF
TRBJ2-3 TRBV7-9 ASSLGASGRTDTQY
TRBJ1-1 TRBV6-1 ASDIRGTEAF
TRBJ2-1 TRBV19 ASTKVGQGAYNEQF